This section outlines one T cell receptor (beta chain) sequence together with its context. This sample is drawn from a study of blood T cell repertoires in COVID-19. The wider study: Specimens from acute and convalescent COVID-19 originated in the United States, Italy and Spain. T cells, B-cell-depleted T cells, or PBMCs supplied cDNA or gDNA.

In the original analysis: Reference gene primer amplification gave estimated nucleated cell counts. Assay used: immunoSEQ multiplex PCR; TCRdb lists only in-frame clones, some missing. V, J and clone size reflect that table, while D and trimming were determined from the DNA. This sample carries about 27,000 clones, 75% to 95% of them seen once, and the ten largest clones take about a sixth. Germline CDR1 is SGHAT and CDR2 is FQNNGV. The CDR3 has 15 residues. V lost 6 bases, J lost 2 bases, and 8 bases stayed unmatched. Sequences were obtained from peripheral blood. The receptor's source is a human donor with active COVID-19. The donor label of this sample is uncertain. The chain uses TRBV11-2 and TRBJ2-5, with TRBD2 matching 8 bases. This chain's CDR3 is CASRTGGPPQETQYF. The CDR3 DNA is TGTGCCAGCAGAACGGGGGGGCCACCTCAAGAGACCCAGTACTTC.